A selection of T cell receptor beta chains follows, all from one sample in a study of PD-L1 blockade in urothelial cancer. Profiled with immunoSEQ multiplex PCR; TCRdb holds only in-frame clones, not every one. The sample lists 40,000 to 60,000 clones; around 84% were seen once. The specimen was PBMCs, collected around atezolizumab (anti-PD-L1) treatment. The receptors derive from a man aged 70-80 years with urothelial cancer. Each CDR3 is given without its conserved first and last residue. The D gene is left open where the match is weak. The size entry is marked missing in some rows and otherwise reads once, few, many or a size class.

d_call | clone_size | v_call | cdr3_length | cdr3_aa
TRBD1 | few | TRBV2 | 13 | ASTTGGSYNSPLH
TRBD2 | . | TRBV5-5 | 14 | ASSSSLAGGRETQY
. | . | TRBV4-1 | 15 | ASSQEGGVGTKNIQY
. | . | TRBV28 | 10 | ASSKNYGEQY
TRBD1 | . | TRBV27 | 13 | ASRLGTGFYNEQF
TRBD2 | . | TRBV7-3 | 11 | ASSLAGLGEQF
. | . | TRBV27 | 14 | ASSLTRASNTGELF
TRBD1 | . | TRBV28 | 13 | ASSRDRGLTYEQY
TRBD2 | many | TRBV27 | 13 | ASRRTSGDYNEQF
TRBD1 | . | TRBV27 | 16 | ASSKRPWTGRSTDTQY
. | . | TRBV10-1 | 13 | ASSRGDMSSYEQY
. | . | TRBV6-1 | 14 | ASSGQTSRRTGELF
TRBD2 | . | TRBV15 | 14 | ATSEVASGGYNEQF
TRBD1 | . | TRBV5-1 | 14 | ASSLGGTGANSPLH
TRBD2 | few | TRBV5-1 | 13 | ASSPVQRDYNEQF
TRBD2 | . | TRBV25-1 | 13 | ASSESSGTYNEQF
TRBD1 | few | TRBV10-3 | 14 | AISGGWDRSYEKLF
TRBD1 | . | TRBV30 | 14 | AWKGKGAGSNQPQH
TRBD1 | . | TRBV19 | 14 | ASSPRTGLSPGELF
. | . | TRBV11-2 | 11 | ASSPGRLNEQF
TRBD2 | once | TRBV5-6 | 14 | ASSLPGTIHYDEQF
TRBD2 | . | TRBV14 | 15 | ASSHWTSGTSTDTQY
TRBD1 | few | TRBV4-2 | 12 | ASSPQGGNTEAF